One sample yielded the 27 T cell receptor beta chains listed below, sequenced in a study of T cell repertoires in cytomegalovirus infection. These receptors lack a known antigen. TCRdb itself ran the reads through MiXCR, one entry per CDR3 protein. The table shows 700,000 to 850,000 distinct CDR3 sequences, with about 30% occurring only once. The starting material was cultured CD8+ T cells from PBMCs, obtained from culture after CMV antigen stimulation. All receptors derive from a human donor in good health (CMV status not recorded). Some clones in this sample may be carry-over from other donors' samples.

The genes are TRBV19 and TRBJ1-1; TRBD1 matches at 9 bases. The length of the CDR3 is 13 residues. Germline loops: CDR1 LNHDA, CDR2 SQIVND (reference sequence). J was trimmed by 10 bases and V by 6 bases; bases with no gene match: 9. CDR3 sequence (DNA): TGTGCCAGTAGCCCCGGACAGGGGTATGTAGCTTTCTTT. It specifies CASSPGQGYVAFF.

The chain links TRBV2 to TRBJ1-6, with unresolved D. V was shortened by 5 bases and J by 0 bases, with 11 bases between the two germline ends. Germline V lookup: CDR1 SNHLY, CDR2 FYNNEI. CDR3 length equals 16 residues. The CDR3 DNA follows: TGTGCCAGCAGTCGCATCACCACCTCCTATAATTCACCCCTCCACTTT. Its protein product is CASSRITTSYNSPLHF. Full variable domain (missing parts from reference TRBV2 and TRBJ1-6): EPEVTQTPSHQVTQMGQEVILRCVPISNHLYFYWYRQILGQKVEFLVSFYNNEISEKSEIFDDQFSVERPDGSNFTLKIRSTKLEDSAMYFCASSRITTSYNSPLHFGNGTRLTVT.

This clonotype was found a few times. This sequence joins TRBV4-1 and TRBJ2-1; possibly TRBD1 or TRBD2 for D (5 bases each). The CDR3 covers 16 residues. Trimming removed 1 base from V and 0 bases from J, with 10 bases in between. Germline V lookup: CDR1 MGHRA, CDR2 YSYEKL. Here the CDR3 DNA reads TGCGCCAGCAGCCAAGGGGAGACAGTCTCCTACAATGAGCAGTTCTTC. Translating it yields CASSQGETVSYNEQFF.

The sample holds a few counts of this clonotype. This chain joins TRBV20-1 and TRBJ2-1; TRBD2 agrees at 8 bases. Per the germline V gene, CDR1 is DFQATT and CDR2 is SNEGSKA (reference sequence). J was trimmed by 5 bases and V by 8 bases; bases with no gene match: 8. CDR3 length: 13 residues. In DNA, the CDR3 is TGCAGTCGAGTGTCCGGGGGGGACAATGAGCAGTTCTTC. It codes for CSRVSGGDNEQFF.

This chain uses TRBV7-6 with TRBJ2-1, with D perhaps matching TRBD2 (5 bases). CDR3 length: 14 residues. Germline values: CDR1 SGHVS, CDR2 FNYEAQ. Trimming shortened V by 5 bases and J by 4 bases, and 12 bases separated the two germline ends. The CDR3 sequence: CASSRGPTYNEQFF. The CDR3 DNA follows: TGTGCCAGCAGCCGCGGGCCAACTTACAATGAGCAGTTCTTC.

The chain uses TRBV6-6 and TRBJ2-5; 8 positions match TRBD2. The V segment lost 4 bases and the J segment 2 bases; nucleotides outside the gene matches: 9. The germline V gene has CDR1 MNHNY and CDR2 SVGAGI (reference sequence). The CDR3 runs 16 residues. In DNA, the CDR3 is TGTGCCAGCAGTTTGAATAGCGGGGATAGTCAAGAGACCCAGTACTTC. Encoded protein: CASSLNSGDSQETQYF.

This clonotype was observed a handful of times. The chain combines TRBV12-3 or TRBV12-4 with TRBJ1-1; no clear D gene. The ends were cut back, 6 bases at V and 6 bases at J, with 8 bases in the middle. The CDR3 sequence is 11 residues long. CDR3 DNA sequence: TGTGCCAGCAGACTAAGCGCTGAAGCTTTCTTT. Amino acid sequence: CASRLSAEAFF.

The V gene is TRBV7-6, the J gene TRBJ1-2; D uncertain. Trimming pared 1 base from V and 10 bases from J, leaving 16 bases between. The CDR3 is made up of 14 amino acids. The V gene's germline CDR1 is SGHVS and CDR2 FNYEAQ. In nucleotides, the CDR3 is TGTGCCAGCAGCTTAGTCGTGACGGCCGCTGACTACACCTTC. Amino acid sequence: CASSLVVTAADYTF.

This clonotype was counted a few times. The CDR3 loop is CASSQKLSLAGGSQETQYF. The CDR3 DNA reads as TGTGCCAGCAGTCAAAAACTCTCACTAGCGGGGGGATCACAAGAGACCCAGTACTTC. This rearrangement joins TRBV27 to TRBJ2-5; 12 bases align to TRBD2. The CDR3 has 19 residues. J gave up 2 bases and V 5 bases, and 15 bases lay outside the gene matches. Germline V lookup: CDR1 MNHEY, CDR2 SMNVEV (reference sequence).

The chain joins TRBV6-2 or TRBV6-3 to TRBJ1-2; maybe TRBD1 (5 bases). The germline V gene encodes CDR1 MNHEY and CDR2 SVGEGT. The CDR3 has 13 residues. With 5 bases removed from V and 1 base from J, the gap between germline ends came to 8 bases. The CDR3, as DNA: TGTGCCAGCAGTGGGACTGATAACTATGGCTACACCTTC. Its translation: CASSGTDNYGYTF.

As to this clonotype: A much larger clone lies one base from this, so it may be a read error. CDR3 DNA sequence: TGTGCCTGCAGCTTCTGGACAGACTTATATAATTCACCCCTCCACTTT. As protein: CACSFWTDLYNSPLHF. The chain combines TRBV7-2 with TRBJ1-6; TRBD1 might be the D (6 bases). This CDR3 spans 16 amino acids. From germline, CDR1 is SGHTA and CDR2 FQGNSA. Together with reference TRBV7-2 and TRBJ1-6, the CDR3 gives the full variable domain: GAGVSQSPSNKVTEKGKDVELRCDPISGHTALYWYRQSLGQGLEFLIYFQGNSAPDKSGLPSDRFSAERTGGSVSTLTIQRTQQEDSAVYLCACSFWTDLYNSPLHFGNGTRLTVT.

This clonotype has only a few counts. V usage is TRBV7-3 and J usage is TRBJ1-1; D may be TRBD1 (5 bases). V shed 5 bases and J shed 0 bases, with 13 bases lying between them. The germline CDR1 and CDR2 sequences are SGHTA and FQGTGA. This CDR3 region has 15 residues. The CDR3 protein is CASSPDGTMNTEAFF. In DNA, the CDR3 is TGTGCCAGCAGCCCGGACGGGACCATGAACACTGAAGCTTTCTTT. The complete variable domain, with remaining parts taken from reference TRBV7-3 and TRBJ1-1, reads GAGVSQTPSNKVTEKGKYVELRCDPISGHTALYWYRQSLGQGPEFLIYFQGTGAADDSGLPNDRFFAVRPEGSVSTLKIQRTERGDSAVYLCASSPDGTMNTEAFFGQGTRLTVV.

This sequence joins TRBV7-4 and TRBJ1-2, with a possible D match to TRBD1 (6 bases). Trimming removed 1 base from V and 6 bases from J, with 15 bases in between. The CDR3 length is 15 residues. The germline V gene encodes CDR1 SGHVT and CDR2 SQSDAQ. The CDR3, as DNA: TGTGCCAGCAGCTTAGACAGGGCTTCTTGGGATGGCTACACCTTC. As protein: CASSLDRASWDGYTF.

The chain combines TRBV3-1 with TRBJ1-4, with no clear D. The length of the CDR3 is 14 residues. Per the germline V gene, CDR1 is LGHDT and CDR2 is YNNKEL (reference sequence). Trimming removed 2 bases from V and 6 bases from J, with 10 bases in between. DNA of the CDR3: TGTGCCAGCAGCCAAATCGGACCGGATGAAAAACTGTTTTTT. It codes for CASSQIGPDEKLFF.

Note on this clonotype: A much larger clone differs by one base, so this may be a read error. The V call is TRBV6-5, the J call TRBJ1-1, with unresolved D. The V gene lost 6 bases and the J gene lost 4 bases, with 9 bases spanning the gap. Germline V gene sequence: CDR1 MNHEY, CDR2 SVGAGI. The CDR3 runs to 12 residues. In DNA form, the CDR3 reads TGTGCCAGCAGCACAGATGGCACTGAAGCTTTCTTT. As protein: CASSTDGTEAFF.

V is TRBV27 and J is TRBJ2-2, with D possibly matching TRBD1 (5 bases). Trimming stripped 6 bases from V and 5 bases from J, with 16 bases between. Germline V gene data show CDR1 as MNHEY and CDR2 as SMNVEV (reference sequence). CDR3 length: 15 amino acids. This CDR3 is CASRILGLGTGELFF. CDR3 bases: TGTGCCAGCAGAATTCTGGGGCTGGGAACCGGGGAGCTGTTTTTT.

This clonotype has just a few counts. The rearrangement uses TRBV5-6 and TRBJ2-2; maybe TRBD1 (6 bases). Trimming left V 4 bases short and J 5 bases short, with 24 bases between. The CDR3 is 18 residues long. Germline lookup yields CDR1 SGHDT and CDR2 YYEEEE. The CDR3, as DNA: TGTGCCAGCAGCAGAGACCTTTTCAGGGGTGAGGAGACCGGGGAGCTGTTTTTT. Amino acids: CASSRDLFRGEETGELFF.

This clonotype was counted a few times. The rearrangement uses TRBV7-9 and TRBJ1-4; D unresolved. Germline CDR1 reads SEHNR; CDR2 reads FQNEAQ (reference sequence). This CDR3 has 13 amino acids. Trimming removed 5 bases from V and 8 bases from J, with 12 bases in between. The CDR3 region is CASSPLHLEKLFF. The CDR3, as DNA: TGTGCCAGCAGCCCCCTCCACCTGGAAAAACTGTTTTTT.

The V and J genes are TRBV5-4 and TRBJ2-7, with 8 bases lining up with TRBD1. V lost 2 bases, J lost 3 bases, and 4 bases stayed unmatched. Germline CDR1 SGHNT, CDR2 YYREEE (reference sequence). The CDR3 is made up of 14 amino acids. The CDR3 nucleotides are TGTGCCAGCAGCTTCGACAGGGGAGTCTACGAGCAGTACTTC. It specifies CASSFDRGVYEQYF.

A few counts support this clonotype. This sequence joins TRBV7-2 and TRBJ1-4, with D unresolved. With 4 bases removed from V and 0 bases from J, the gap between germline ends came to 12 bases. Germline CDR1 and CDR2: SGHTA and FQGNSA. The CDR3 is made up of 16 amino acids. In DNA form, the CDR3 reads TGTGCCAGCAGCTCACCGCAAATTGCAACTAATGAAAAACTGTTTTTT. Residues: CASSSPQIATNEKLFF.

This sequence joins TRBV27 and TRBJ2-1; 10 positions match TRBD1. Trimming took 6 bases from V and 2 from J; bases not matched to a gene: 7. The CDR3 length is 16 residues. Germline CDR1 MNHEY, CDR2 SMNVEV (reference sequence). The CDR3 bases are TGTGCCAGCAGCGAACTCGGGACAGGGGCCTACAATGAGCAGTTCTTC. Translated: CASSELGTGAYNEQFF.

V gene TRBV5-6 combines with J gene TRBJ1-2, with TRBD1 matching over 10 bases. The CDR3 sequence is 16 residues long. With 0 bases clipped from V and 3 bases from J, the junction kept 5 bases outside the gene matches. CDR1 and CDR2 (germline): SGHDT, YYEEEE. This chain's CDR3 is CASSLGTGGDHYGYTF. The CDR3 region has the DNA TGTGCCAGCAGCTTGGGGACAGGGGGAGACCACTATGGCTACACCTTC.

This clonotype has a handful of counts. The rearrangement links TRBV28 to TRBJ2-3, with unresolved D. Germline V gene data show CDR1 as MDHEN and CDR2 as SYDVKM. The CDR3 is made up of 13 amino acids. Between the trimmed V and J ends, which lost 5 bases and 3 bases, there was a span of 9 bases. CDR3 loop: CASSGYPTDTQYF. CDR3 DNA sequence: TGTGCCAGCAGTGGATATCCGACAGATACGCAGTATTTT.

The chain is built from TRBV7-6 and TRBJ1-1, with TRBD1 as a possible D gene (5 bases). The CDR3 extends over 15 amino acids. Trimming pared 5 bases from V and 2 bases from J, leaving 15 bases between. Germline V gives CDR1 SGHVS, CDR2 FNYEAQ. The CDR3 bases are TGTGCCAGCAGCCCGCCTCTGACAGCTAACACTGAAGCTTTCTTT. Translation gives CASSPPLTANTEAFF.

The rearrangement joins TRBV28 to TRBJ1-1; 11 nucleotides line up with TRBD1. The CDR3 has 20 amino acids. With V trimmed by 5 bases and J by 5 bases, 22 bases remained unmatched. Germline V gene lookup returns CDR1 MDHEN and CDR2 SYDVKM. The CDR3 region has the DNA TGTGCCAGCAGTACACCGGGACAGGGGGTTTTCCTCGGGAGTGGGACTGAAGCTTTCTTT. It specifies CASSTPGQGVFLGSGTEAFF.

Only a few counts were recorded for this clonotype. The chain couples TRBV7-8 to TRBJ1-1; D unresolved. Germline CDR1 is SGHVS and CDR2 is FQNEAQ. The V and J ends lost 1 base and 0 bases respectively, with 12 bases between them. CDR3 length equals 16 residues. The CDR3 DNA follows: TGTGCCAGCAGCTTAGTGGGAAGACCTATGAACACTGAAGCTTTCTTT. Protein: CASSLVGRPMNTEAFF.

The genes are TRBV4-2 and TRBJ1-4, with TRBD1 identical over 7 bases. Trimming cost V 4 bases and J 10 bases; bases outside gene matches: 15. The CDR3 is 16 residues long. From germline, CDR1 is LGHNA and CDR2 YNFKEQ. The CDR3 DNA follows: TGTGCCAGCAGCCCAGATACAGGGGAAGGCGGAGGAAAACTGTTTTTT. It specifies CASSPDTGEGGGKLFF.